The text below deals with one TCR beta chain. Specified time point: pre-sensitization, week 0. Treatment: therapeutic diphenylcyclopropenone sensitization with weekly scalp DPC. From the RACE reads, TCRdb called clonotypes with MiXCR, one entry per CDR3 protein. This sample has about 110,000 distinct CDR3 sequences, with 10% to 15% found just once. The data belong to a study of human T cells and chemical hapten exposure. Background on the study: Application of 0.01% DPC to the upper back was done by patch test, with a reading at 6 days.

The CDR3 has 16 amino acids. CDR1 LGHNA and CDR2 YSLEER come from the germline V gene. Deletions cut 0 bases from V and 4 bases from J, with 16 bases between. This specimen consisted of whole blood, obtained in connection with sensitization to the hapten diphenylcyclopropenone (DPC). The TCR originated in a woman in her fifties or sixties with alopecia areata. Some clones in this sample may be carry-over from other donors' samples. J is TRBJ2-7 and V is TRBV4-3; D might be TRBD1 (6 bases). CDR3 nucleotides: TGCGCCAGCAGCCAAGAACAGACAGGAGCCCTTTACGAGCAGTACTTC. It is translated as CASSQEQTGALYEQYF.